These 28 T cell receptor beta chains were all obtained from the same sample, sequenced in a study of T-cell reconstitution after alpha-beta-depleted transplantation in children. It was with unique molecular identifiers that the TCRbeta library was prepared. TCRdb re-analysed the PCR reads in MiXCR, keeping a single row per CDR3 protein. The sample lists 200,000 to 250,000 distinct CDR3 sequences, roughly 10% seen once, with over 5% in the top ten. Source: PBMCs from the stem cell graft donor, taken from the stem cell graft. The source is a human donor who donated a stem cell graft to a child with acute lymphoblastic leukemia.

In this sample, this clonotype turned up many times. The chain employs TRBV9 and TRBJ1-3; D gene uncertain. This CDR3 has 15 amino acids. The germline CDR1 and CDR2 sequences are SGDLS and YYNGEE. The V end lost 3 bases, the J end lost 0 bases, and 10 bases lay between the germline ends. CDR3 sequence (DNA): TGTGCCAGCAGCGCCTGGTCTAGCTCTGGAAACACCATATATTTT. This gives the protein CASSAWSSSGNTIYF.

This clonotype was counted at least ten times. The chain carries TRBV7-7 and TRBJ2-5, with D uncertain. Trimming removed 3 bases from V and 4 bases from J, with 9 bases in between. The CDR3 is 13 residues long. Germline CDR1 SSHAT, CDR2 FNYEAQ (reference sequence). The CDR3 nucleotides are TGTGCCAGCAGCTTCTCAGTAGGAGAGACCCAGTACTTC. Its translation: CASSFSVGETQYF.

The V and J genes are TRBV5-1 and TRBJ1-1, with TRBD1 matching 7 bases. CDR3 length: 15 amino acids. V lost 4 bases and J lost 2; bases outside the gene matches: 8. The germline CDR1 and CDR2 sequences are SGHRS and YFSETQ. The CDR3: CASSTSGQPNTEAFF. The CDR3 DNA reads TGCGCCAGCAGCACATCGGGACAGCCAAACACTGAAGCTTTCTTT. Using reference TRBV5-1 and TRBJ1-1 for the parts outside the CDR3, the full variable domain is KAGVTQTPRYLIKTRGQQVTLSCSPISGHRSVSWYQQTPGQGLQFLFEYFSETQRNKGNFPGRFSGRQFSNSRSEMNVSTLELGDSALYLCASSTSGQPNTEAFFGQGTRLTVV.

This clonotype was seen only a few times. The gene calls are TRBV6-2 or TRBV6-3 and TRBJ1-1; a possible D gene is TRBD1 (5 bases). CDR1 and CDR2 from the germline V gene are MNHEY and SVGEGT. Trimming removed 4 bases at V and 4 bases at J, with 10 bases between. The CDR3 is made up of 13 amino acids. The CDR3 reads CASSFTGTTEAFF. The CDR3 DNA reads as TGTGCCAGCAGTTTTACCGGGACCACTGAAGCTTTCTTT.

This clonotype was recorded a few times. The chain's CDR3 is CASSVPEAGGEAFF. The CDR3 region has the DNA TGTGCCAGCAGTGTTCCTGAGGCCGGTGGGGAAGCTTTCTTT. The chain carries TRBV2 and TRBJ1-1, with D unclear. The CDR3 has 14 residues. V lost 4 bases and J lost 8, with 17 bases in between. Germline V lookup: CDR1 SNHLY, CDR2 FYNNEI.

The V and J genes are TRBV5-1 and TRBJ2-2, with TRBD1 matching over 8 bases. The germline CDR1 and CDR2 sequences are SGHRS and YFSETQ. With 4 bases clipped from V and 3 bases from J, the junction kept 20 bases outside the gene matches. The CDR3 length is 20 residues. The CDR3, as DNA: TGCGCCAGCAGCCAGGGGGACAGGACAGGCCGGGCCATACACACCGGGGAGCTGTTTTTT. Translating gives CASSQGDRTGRAIHTGELFF.

There are a few counts of this clonotype. V and J are TRBV2 and TRBJ2-5, with D perhaps matching TRBD2 (6 bases). V shed 2 bases and J shed 3 bases, with 10 bases lying between them. CDR3 length equals 14 residues. In germline, CDR1 is SNHLY, CDR2 FYNNEI. Written as DNA, the CDR3 is TGTGCCAGCAGTGAACCGGGAGTTGAAGAGACCCAGTACTTC. Encoded protein: CASSEPGVEETQYF.

This clonotype was recorded at least ten times. The chain is built from TRBV5-1 and TRBJ2-7; tentatively, D is TRBD1 (6 bases). The CDR3 contains 14 residues. The V end lost 7 bases, the J end lost 1 base, and 15 bases lay between the germline ends. Germline CDR1 and CDR2: SGHRS and YFSETQ. The CDR3 here is CASDTGFGSYEQYF. DNA for the CDR3: TGCGCCAGCGATACAGGGTTCGGATCCTACGAGCAGTACTTC.

This clonotype was seen more than once but under ten times. CDR3 in amino acids: CSARHGRFSYEQYF. For the CDR3, the DNA is TGCAGTGCTAGACACGGACGGTTCTCCTACGAGCAGTACTTC. This chain uses TRBV20-1 with TRBJ2-7; D unresolved. Germline V gene lookup returns CDR1 DFQATT and CDR2 SNEGSKA (reference sequence). Trimming removed 2 bases at V and 0 bases at J, with 11 bases between. This CDR3 has 14 residues.

The chain is built from TRBV7-7 and TRBJ2-5, with D possibly matching TRBD2 (6 bases). This CDR3 spans 14 amino acids. V shed 4 bases and J shed 7 bases, with 16 bases lying between them. CDR1 is SSHAT, CDR2 FNYEAQ, per germline (reference sequence). Here the CDR3 DNA reads TGTGCCAGCAGCTCGGAGGGGACGTCTGGGACCCAGTACTTC. It codes for CASSSEGTSGTQYF. The full variable domain, completed using reference TRBV7-7 and TRBJ2-5, is GAGVSQSPRYKVTKRGQDVTLRCDPISSHATLYWYQQALGQGPEFLTYFNYEAQPDKSGLPSDRFSAERPEGSISTLTIQRTEQRDSAMYRCASSSEGTSGTQYFGPGTRLLVL.

This clonotype has more than one count but fewer than ten. The V and J genes are TRBV5-1 and TRBJ2-3; unclear D gene. Trimming took off 0 bases at V and 4 bases at J, with 12 bases between the two ends. CDR1 is SGHRS, CDR2 YFSETQ, per germline. CDR3 length: 15 residues. CDR3 protein: CASSLEASVPDTQYF. CDR3 DNA: TGCGCCAGCAGCTTGGAAGCTTCCGTCCCAGATACGCAGTATTTT.

This clonotype was detected only a few times. This sequence joins TRBV5-5 and TRBJ2-1; no firm D call. Trimming removed 2 bases at V and 0 bases at J, with 9 bases between. CDR3 length: 15 residues. Germline CDR1 and CDR2: SGHKS and YYEKEE (reference sequence). DNA of the CDR3: TGTGCCAGCAGCTTAAGCCGTTACTCCTACAATGAGCAGTTCTTC. Translation gives CASSLSRYSYNEQFF. Full variable domain (outside the CDR3, taken from reference TRBV5-5 and TRBJ2-1): DAGVTQSPTHLIKTRGQQVTLRCSPISGHKSVSWYQQVLGQGPQFIFQYYEKEERGRGNFPDRFSARQFPNYSSELNVNALLLGDSALYLCASSLSRYSYNEQFFGPGTRLTVL.

This rearrangement joins TRBV18 to TRBJ1-5; weak D call: TRBD1 (6 bases). The germline V gene has CDR1 KGHSH and CDR2 LQKENI. This CDR3 is built from 13 residues. V lost 6 bases, J lost 3 bases, and 9 bases lay in between. CDR3 loop: CASSGDNNQPQHF. For the CDR3, the DNA is TGTGCCAGCTCTGGGGACAACAATCAGCCCCAGCATTTT.

This clonotype has only a few counts. The V gene is TRBV7-2, the J gene TRBJ2-7; maybe TRBD2 (5 bases). The CDR3 totals 14 residues. With 5 bases removed from V and 3 bases from J, the gap between germline ends came to 14 bases. CDR1 is SGHTA, CDR2 FQGNSA, per germline. In DNA, the CDR3 is TGTGCCAGCAGCCTAGACTATCGTAACTACGAGCAGTACTTC. Translation gives CASSLDYRNYEQYF.

The chain couples TRBV19 to TRBJ2-1; D assignment may be TRBD1 or TRBD2 (5 bases each). Looked up from germline, CDR1 is LNHDA and CDR2 is SQIVND (reference sequence). This CDR3 is built from 17 residues. V dropped 2 bases and J dropped 0 bases, with 14 bases sitting between them. As DNA, the CDR3 is TGTGCCAGTAGTATAAAGCCCGGGGCTAGCTCCTACAATGAGCAGTTCTTC. Translated, it gives CASSIKPGASSYNEQFF.

This clonotype was observed many times. The gene calls are TRBV10-3 and TRBJ2-7, with unresolved D. CDR1 and CDR2 from the germline V gene are ENHRY and SYGVKD. Trimming took 9 bases from V and 2 from J, leaving 11 bases between them. This CDR3 region has 12 residues. CDR3 residues: CAIKRGPYEQYF. Written as DNA, the CDR3 is TGTGCCATAAAGAGAGGACCCTACGAGCAGTACTTC.

There are many counts of this clonotype. This chain joins TRBV7-9 and TRBJ2-7; TRBD2 might be the D (5 bases). The CDR3 is 16 amino acids. Germline-derived CDR1 and CDR2 are SEHNR and FQNEAQ (reference sequence). V gave up 5 bases and J gave up 0 bases, with 17 bases separating them. In nucleotides, the CDR3 is TGTGCCAGCAGCAAAGTGGACGCCGGGAACTCCTACGAGCAGTACTTC. This sequence encodes CASSKVDAGNSYEQYF.

This clonotype was recorded a few times. The V and J genes are TRBV30 and TRBJ1-1, with a tentative D call TRBD1 (6 bases). Germline V gene sequence: CDR1 GTSNPN, CDR2 SVGIG (reference sequence). The CDR3 has 13 amino acids. V was pared by 2 bases and J by 8 bases, with 15 bases between. CDR3 nucleotides: TGTGCCTGGAGTCGGTCGGGGGGCCCAGAAGCTTTCTTT. Encoded protein: CAWSRSGGPEAFF.

The chain uses TRBV2 and TRBJ2-1; D not resolved. V lost 8 bases to trimming and J lost 8 bases, with 16 bases between them. The germline V gene has CDR1 SNHLY and CDR2 FYNNEI. The CDR3 contains 13 residues. The CDR3 nucleotides are TGTGCCAGCGACCCGAGAGAAGTTGATGAGCAGTTCTTC. The encoded protein is CASDPREVDEQFF.

This clonotype was seen a handful of times. This chain joins TRBV29-1 and TRBJ2-2, with TRBD1 identical over 9 bases. The CDR3 length is 15 residues. The germline V gene has CDR1 SQVTM and CDR2 ANQGSEA. The V segment lost 2 bases and the J segment 4 bases; nucleotides outside the gene matches: 5. In DNA, the CDR3 is TGCAGCGTTGAAACCGGGACAGGGCGCACCGGGGAGCTGTTTTTT. Protein: CSVETGTGRTGELFF.

A few counts support this clonotype. The rearrangement joins TRBV7-2 to TRBJ1-2, with D possibly TRBD1 on 6 matching bases. The ends were cut back, 6 bases at V and 8 bases at J, with 13 bases in the middle. CDR3 length equals 12 residues. The germline CDR1 and CDR2 sequences are SGHTA and FQGNSA. DNA for the CDR3: TGTGCCAGCAGTATACAGGGATCCGGCTACACCTTC. It encodes CASSIQGSGYTF.

This clonotype has a handful of counts. CDR3 sequence (DNA): TGCAGTGCGAGGCCCACTCTAGCGGGGGGTCCCTACGAGCAGTACTTC. Its translation: CSARPTLAGGPYEQYF. The chain carries TRBV20-1 and TRBJ2-7, with 11 bases that match TRBD2. Germline-derived CDR1 and CDR2 are DFQATT and SNEGSKA (reference sequence). V trimming: 6 bases; J trimming: 2 bases; junction bases outside the gene matches: 12. There are 16 residues in the CDR3.

DNA for the CDR3: TGTGCCAGCACCAAAGGCTCCGGGACAGGGGATGGGCATACGCAGTATTTT. It encodes CASTKGSGTGDGHTQYF. The gene calls are TRBV21-1 and TRBJ2-3; TRBD1 is the table's D call, not checked against the DNA. TRBV21-1 is listed as a pseudogene. The CDR3 contains 17 residues.

This clonotype has a count of ten or more. The chain links TRBV12-3 or TRBV12-4 to TRBJ2-5; D remains unclear. The CDR3 has 14 residues. Deletions cut 6 bases from V and 3 bases from J, with 14 bases between. The CDR3 nucleotides read TGTGCCAGCAGCTCCCAGGAATGGGAAGAGACCCAGTACTTC. Amino acids: CASSSQEWEETQYF.

This clonotype has at least ten counts. The chain recombines TRBV7-9 with TRBJ2-7, with D tentatively TRBD1 (6 bases). Germline V gene data show CDR1 as SEHNR and CDR2 as FQNEAQ (reference sequence). The CDR3 spans 13 residues. With 1 base removed from V and 11 bases from J, the gap between germline ends came to 15 bases. CDR3 loop: CASSLEDRTGEYF. CDR3 in DNA: TGTGCCAGCAGCTTAGAGGACAGAACCGGAGAGTACTTC.

In its sample, this clonotype was seen a few times. The chain couples TRBV15 to TRBJ1-5; D may be TRBD1 (6 bases). With 0 bases removed from V and 2 bases from J, the gap between germline ends came to 11 bases. In germline, CDR1 is LNHNV, CDR2 YYDKDF (reference sequence). The CDR3 is 16 amino acids. The CDR3 DNA is TGTGCCACCAGCAGAGATTTGGCAGGGGGCAATCAGCCCCAGCATTTT. Translating it yields CATSRDLAGGNQPQHF.

This clonotype has more than one count but fewer than ten. The rearrangement joins TRBV3-1 to TRBJ1-3; 8 bases align to TRBD1. CDR1 is LGHDT, CDR2 YNNKEL, per germline (reference sequence). The V and J ends lost 1 base and 3 bases, in that order; junction bases with no gene match: 5. The CDR3 covers 16 residues. The CDR3 region is CASSQGTGLDGNTIYF. CDR3 coding DNA: TGTGCCAGCAGCCAAGGGACAGGGTTGGATGGAAACACCATATATTTT.

This clonotype was observed a few times. The V and J genes are TRBV2 and TRBJ2-5, with a possible D match to TRBD2 (6 bases). V was trimmed by 5 bases and J by 5 bases, leaving 15 bases between them. CDR1 and CDR2 (germline): SNHLY, FYNNEI. The length of the CDR3 is 14 residues. This CDR3 is CASSTKAGMETQYF. For the CDR3, the DNA is TGTGCCAGCAGTACTAAGGCGGGGATGGAGACCCAGTACTTC.